The next 18 T cell receptor beta chains were all read from a single sample in a study of blood T cell repertoires in COVID-19. TCRdb's table, derived via immunoSEQ multiplex PCR, lists solely in-frame clones and lacks some. This sample yields 170,000 or so clones, of which around 87% are seen a single time; less than 3% belongs to the top ten. Source material: peripheral blood. The receptors come from a man between 35 and 55 years old with active or convalescent COVID-19.

The chain couples TRBV6-5 to TRBJ1-1; D is ambiguous. The V end was cut by 8 bases, the J end by 7 bases, with 14 bases between. CDR3 length: 12 amino acids. Germline values: CDR1 MNHEY, CDR2 SVGAGI. This chain's CDR3 is CASSPQLYEAFF. In nucleotides, the CDR3 is TGTGCCAGCTCTCCGCAACTTTATGAAGCTTTCTTT.

This chain links TRBV5-4 with TRBJ1-2, with D unresolved. Trimming removed 3 bases at V and 6 bases at J, with 21 bases between. CDR1 and CDR2 from the germline V gene are SGHNT and YYREEE (reference sequence). The CDR3 runs to 16 residues. DNA of the CDR3: TGTGCCAGCAGCTCGCCCGCCGAAGGGTGGACTGATGGCTACACCTTC. Protein: CASSSPAEGWTDGYTF.

In nucleotides, the CDR3 is TGTGCCAGCAGCTTGGATGGGGGGGGAGAGACCCAGTACTTC. Amino acids: CASSLDGGGETQYF. The genes are TRBV5-4 and TRBJ2-5; TRBD2 matches 7 bases. The CDR3 has 14 residues. The V segment lost 0 bases and the J segment 4 bases; nucleotides outside the gene matches: 3. The germline V gene encodes CDR1 SGHNT and CDR2 YYREEE (reference sequence).

V and J are TRBV6-1 and TRBJ1-6, with D maybe TRBD1 (6 bases). V dropped 3 bases and J dropped 5 bases, with 11 bases sitting between them. Germline V gene lookup returns CDR1 MNHNS and CDR2 SASEGT. The CDR3 extends over 15 amino acids. In DNA, the CDR3 is TGTGCCAGCAGTGAGTCCGGGACAAATAATTCACCCCTCCACTTT. It specifies CASSESGTNNSPLHF.

The chain joins TRBV15 to TRBJ2-7; D unclear. Trimming shortened V by 0 bases and J by 2 bases, and 14 bases separated the two germline ends. Germline V gives CDR1 LNHNV, CDR2 YYDKDF (reference sequence). CDR3 length equals 16 residues. Here the CDR3 reads CATSRDLGLRTYEQYF. CDR3 DNA sequence: TGTGCCACCAGCAGAGATCTGGGCCTACGAACCTACGAGCAGTACTTC.

J is TRBJ1-1 and V is TRBV9, with D unresolved. Trimming pared 3 bases from V and 8 bases from J, leaving 17 bases between. Germline loops: CDR1 SGDLS, CDR2 YYNGEE. This CDR3 contains 14 residues. The DNA for the CDR3 is TGTGCCAGCAGCGCGGCGGGTCAGACCGAAGAAGCTTTCTTT. It specifies CASSAAGQTEEAFF. The full variable domain, rest sourced from reference TRBV9 and TRBJ1-1, is DSGVTQTPKHLITATGQRVTLRCSPRSGDLSVYWYQQSLDQGLQFLIQYYNGEERAKGNILERFSAQQFPDLHSELNLSSLELGDSALYFCASSAAGQTEEAFFGQGTRLTVV.

This clone was counted a single time. The CDR3 sequence: CASSVSGFGNTIYF. As DNA, the CDR3 is TGTGCCAGCAGCGTCTCAGGGTTCGGAAACACCATATATTTT. The chain uses TRBV3-1 (or the pseudogene TRBV3-2) and TRBJ1-3; D possibly corresponds to TRBD1 (5 bases). The CDR3 has 14 residues. Germline V CDR1 and CDR2: LGHDT, YNNKEL (reference sequence). V lost 5 bases to trimming and J lost 4 bases, with 12 bases between them.

This rearrangement joins TRBV5-1 to TRBJ2-2; 16 nucleotides match TRBD2. Trimming cost V 6 bases and J 4 bases; bases outside gene matches: 6. In germline, CDR1 is SGHRS, CDR2 YFSETQ. The CDR3 contains 17 residues. CDR3 in amino acids: CASNLGTSGGATGELFF. In DNA, the CDR3 is TGCGCCAGCAACCTAGGGACTAGCGGGGGGGCCACCGGGGAGCTGTTTTTT.

The genes are TRBV18 and TRBJ2-7, with 16 bases matching TRBD2. This CDR3 is built from 17 residues. J was trimmed by 5 bases and V by 3 bases; bases with no gene match: 7. Germline values: CDR1 KGHSH, CDR2 LQKENI. This CDR3 is CASSPGLAGGDLNEQYF. Here the CDR3 DNA reads TGTGCCAGCTCACCGGGACTAGCGGGGGGGGACCTCAACGAGCAGTACTTC.

J is TRBJ2-5 and V is TRBV19; 7 bases match TRBD1. After removal of 3 bases from V and 4 bases from J, the junction contained 11 bases not matched to a gene. The CDR3 is 16 residues long. The V gene's germline CDR1 is LNHDA and CDR2 SQIVND (reference sequence). This CDR3 reads CASSILDRQGGETQYF. CDR3 bases: TGTGCCAGTAGTATCCTGGACAGGCAGGGTGGAGAGACCCAGTACTTC.

The J gene is TRBJ2-5, the V gene TRBV5-4; TRBD2 matches at 16 bases. With 3 bases clipped from V and 1 base from J, the junction kept 6 bases outside the gene matches. The CDR3 runs to 18 residues. Germline assignment: CDR1 SGHNT and CDR2 YYREEE (reference sequence). The CDR3 loop is CASSSGTSGGAPQETQYF. In DNA form, the CDR3 reads TGTGCCAGCAGCTCTGGGACTAGCGGGGGGGCTCCCCAAGAGACCCAGTACTTC.

The chain has TRBV4-3 and TRBJ2-7; TRBD1 might be the D (6 bases). Germline CDR1 LGHNA, CDR2 YSLEER. The CDR3 is made up of 19 amino acids. Trimming took off 0 bases at V and 0 bases at J, with 21 bases between the two ends. This chain's CDR3 is CASSQDFGFGQFSSYEQYF. The CDR3 nucleotides read TGCGCCAGCAGCCAAGATTTCGGATTCGGACAGTTTAGCTCCTACGAGCAGTACTTC.

V usage is TRBV7-8 and J usage is TRBJ2-3; TRBD2 agrees at 9 bases. V shed 3 bases, J shed 2 bases, and the junction held 6 bases outside the gene matches. This CDR3 contains 16 residues. CDR1 is SGHVS, CDR2 FQNEAQ, per germline. The CDR3 protein is CASSFQRGALTDTQYF. DNA for the CDR3: TGTGCCAGCAGCTTCCAGCGGGGGGCACTCACAGATACGCAGTATTTT.

The chain combines TRBV10-3 with TRBJ2-1, with 16 bases identical to TRBD2. Looked up from germline, CDR1 is ENHRY and CDR2 is SYGVKD. The CDR3 is 19 residues long. Trimming at V came to 6 bases and at J to 1 base, leaving 9 bases not matched to a gene. CDR3 loop: CAIRGTSGGAELSYNEQFF. In DNA form, the CDR3 reads TGTGCCATCAGAGGGACTAGCGGGGGGGCCGAATTATCCTACAATGAGCAGTTCTTC.

This chain joins TRBV18 and TRBJ1-1; TRBD1 might be the D (6 bases). Trimming shortened V by 5 bases and J by 1 base, and 8 bases separated the two germline ends. The CDR3 is made up of 13 amino acids. Germline assignment: CDR1 KGHSH and CDR2 LQKENI. The CDR3 loop reads CASSEGQNTEAFF. CDR3 DNA sequence: TGTGCCAGCTCAGAGGGACAGAACACTGAAGCTTTCTTT.

The gene calls are TRBV7-9 and TRBJ1-2; D not certain. V was trimmed by 6 bases and J by 8 bases, leaving 13 bases between them. The V gene's germline CDR1 is SEHNR and CDR2 FQNEAQ (reference sequence). The CDR3 runs 12 residues. The CDR3 sequence is CASSQNPGGYTF. The DNA for the CDR3 is TGTGCCAGCAGTCAGAACCCAGGCGGCTACACCTTC.

The V and J genes are TRBV11-2 and TRBJ2-7; no clear D. The CDR3 has 16 residues. Per the germline V gene, CDR1 is SGHAT and CDR2 is FQNNGV. With 7 bases removed from V and 0 bases from J, the gap between germline ends came to 19 bases. CDR3 nucleotide sequence: TGTGCCAGCAAAACAACGGGTGGCGCCCGCTCCTACGAGCAGTACTTC. This sequence encodes CASKTTGGARSYEQYF. Full variable domain (missing parts from reference TRBV11-2 and TRBJ2-7): EAGVAQSPRYKIIEKRQSVAFWCNPISGHATLYWYQQILGQGPKLLIQFQNNGVVDDSQLPKDRFSAERLKGVDSTLKIQPAKLEDSAVYLCASKTTGGARSYEQYFGPGTRLTVT.

The rearrangement joins TRBV24-1 to TRBJ2-1; maybe TRBD1 (6 bases). Germline V gene data show CDR1 as KGHDR and CDR2 as SFDVKD. Trimming pared 0 bases from V and 1 base from J, leaving 9 bases between. The CDR3 is 16 amino acids. Here the CDR3 reads CATSDLGGGSYNEQFF. The CDR3 DNA is TGTGCCACCAGTGATTTGGGGGGCGGATCCTACAATGAGCAGTTCTTC.